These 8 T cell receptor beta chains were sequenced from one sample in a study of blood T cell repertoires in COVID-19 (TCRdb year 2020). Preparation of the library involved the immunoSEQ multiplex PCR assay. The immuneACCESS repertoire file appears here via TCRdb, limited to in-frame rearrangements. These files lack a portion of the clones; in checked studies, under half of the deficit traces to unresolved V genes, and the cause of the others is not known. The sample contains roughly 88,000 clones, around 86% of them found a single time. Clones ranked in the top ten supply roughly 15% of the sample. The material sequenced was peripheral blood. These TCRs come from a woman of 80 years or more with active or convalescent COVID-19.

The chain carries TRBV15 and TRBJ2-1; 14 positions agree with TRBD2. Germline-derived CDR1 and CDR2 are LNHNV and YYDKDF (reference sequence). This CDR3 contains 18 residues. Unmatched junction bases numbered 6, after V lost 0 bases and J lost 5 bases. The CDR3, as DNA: TGTGCCACCAGCAGAGATTTTGGGGGACTAGCGGGAGACAATGAGCAGTTCTTC. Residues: CATSRDFGGLAGDNEQFF.

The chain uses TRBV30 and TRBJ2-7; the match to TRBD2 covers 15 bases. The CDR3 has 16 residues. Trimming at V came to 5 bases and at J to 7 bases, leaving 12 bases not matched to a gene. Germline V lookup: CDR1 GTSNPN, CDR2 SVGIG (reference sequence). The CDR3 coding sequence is TGTGCCTGGGAGGGGGGACTAGCGGGAGGCGCTGGGGAGCAGTACTTC. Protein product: CAWEGGLAGGAGEQYF. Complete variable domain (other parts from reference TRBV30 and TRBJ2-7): SQTIHQWPATLVQPVGSPLSLECTVEGTSNPNLYWYRQAAGRGLQLLFYSVGIGQISSEVPQNLSASRPQDRQFILSSKKLLLSDSGFYLCAWEGGLAGGAGEQYFGPGTRLTVT.

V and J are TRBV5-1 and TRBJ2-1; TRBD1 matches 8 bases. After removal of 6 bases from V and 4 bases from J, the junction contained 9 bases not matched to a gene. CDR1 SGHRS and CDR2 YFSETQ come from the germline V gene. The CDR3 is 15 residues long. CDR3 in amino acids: CASTPQGAGYNEQFF. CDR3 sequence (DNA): TGCGCCAGCACCCCTCAGGGGGCGGGTTACAATGAGCAGTTCTTC.

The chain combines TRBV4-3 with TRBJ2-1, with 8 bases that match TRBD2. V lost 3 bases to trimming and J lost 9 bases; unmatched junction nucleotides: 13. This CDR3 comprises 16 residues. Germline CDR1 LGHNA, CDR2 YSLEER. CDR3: CASSQVSGGPRSEQFF. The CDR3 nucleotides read TGCGCCAGCAGCCAGGTCAGCGGGGGACCTCGCAGTGAGCAGTTCTTC.

CDR3 sequence (DNA): TGTGCCAGCAGTTTGGGACAGAACCTCAATCCAGATACGCAGTATTTT. Translated, it gives CASSLGQNLNPDTQYF. This chain joins TRBV28 and TRBJ2-3; TRBD1 matches at 7 bases. There are 16 residues in the CDR3. Germline V lookup: CDR1 MDHEN, CDR2 SYDVKM. Trimming removed 3 bases from V and 4 bases from J; junction bases left unmatched: 10.

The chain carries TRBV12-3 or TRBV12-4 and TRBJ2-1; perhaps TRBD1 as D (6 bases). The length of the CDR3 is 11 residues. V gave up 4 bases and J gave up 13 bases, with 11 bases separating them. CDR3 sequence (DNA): TGTGCCAGCAGTTCAGGGGTTGTCCAGTTCTTC. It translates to CASSSGVVQFF.

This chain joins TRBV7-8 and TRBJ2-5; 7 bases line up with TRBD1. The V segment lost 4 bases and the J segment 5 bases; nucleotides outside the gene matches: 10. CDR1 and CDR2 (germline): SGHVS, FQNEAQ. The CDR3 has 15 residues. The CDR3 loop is CASSSRETGEETQYF. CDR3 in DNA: TGTGCCAGCAGCTCGCGTGAAACAGGGGAGGAGACCCAGTACTTC.

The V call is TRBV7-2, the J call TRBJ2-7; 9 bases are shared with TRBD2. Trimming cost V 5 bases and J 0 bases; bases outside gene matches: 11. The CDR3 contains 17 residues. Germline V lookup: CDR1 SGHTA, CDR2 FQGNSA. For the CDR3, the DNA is TGTGCCAGCAGCCCGGGTTTTGGGCGGGGGGGCTCCTACGAGCAGTACTTC. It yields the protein CASSPGFGRGGSYEQYF.